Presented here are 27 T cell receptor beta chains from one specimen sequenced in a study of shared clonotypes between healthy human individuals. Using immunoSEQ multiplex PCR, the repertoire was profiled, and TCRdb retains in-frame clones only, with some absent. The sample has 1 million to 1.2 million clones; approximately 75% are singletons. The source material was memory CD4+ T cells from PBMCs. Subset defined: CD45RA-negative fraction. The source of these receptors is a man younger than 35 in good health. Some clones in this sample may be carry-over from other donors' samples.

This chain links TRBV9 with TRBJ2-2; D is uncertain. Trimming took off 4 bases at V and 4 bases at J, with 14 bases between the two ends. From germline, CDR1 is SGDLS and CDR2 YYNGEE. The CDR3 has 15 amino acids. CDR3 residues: CASSPRPGGTGELFF. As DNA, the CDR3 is TGTGCCAGCAGCCCTAGACCGGGCGGCACCGGGGAGCTGTTTTTT.

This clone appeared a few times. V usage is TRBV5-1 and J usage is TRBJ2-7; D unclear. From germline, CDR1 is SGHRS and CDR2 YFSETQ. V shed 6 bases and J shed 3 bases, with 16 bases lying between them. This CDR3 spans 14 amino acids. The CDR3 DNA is TGCGCCAGCACCACTACTACTGGGAACTACGAGCAGTACTTC. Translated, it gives CASTTTTGNYEQYF.

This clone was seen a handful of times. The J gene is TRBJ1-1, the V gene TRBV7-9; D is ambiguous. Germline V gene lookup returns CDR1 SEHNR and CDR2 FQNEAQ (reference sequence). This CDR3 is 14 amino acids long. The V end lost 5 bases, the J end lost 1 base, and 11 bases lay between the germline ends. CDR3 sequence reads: CASSPDQPNTEAFF. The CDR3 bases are TGTGCCAGCAGCCCAGACCAGCCGAACACTGAAGCTTTCTTT.

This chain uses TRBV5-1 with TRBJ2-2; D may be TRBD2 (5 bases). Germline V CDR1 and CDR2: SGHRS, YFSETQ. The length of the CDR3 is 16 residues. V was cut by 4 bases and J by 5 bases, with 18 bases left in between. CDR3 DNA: TGCGCCAGCAGCCCCGACGAGGGCGCGAGGACCGGGGAGCTGTTTTTT. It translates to CASSPDEGARTGELFF.

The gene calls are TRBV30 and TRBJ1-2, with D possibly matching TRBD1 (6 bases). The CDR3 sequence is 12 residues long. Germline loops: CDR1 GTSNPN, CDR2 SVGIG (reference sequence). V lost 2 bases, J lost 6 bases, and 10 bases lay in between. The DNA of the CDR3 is TGTGCCTGGAGTACCTCAGGGGATGGCTACACCTTC. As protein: CAWSTSGDGYTF.

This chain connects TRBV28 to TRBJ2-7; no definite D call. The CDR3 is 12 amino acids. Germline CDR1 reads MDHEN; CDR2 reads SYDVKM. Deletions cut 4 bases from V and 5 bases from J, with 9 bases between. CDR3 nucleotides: TGTGCCAGCAGTTCCTATAACGACGAGCAGTACTTC. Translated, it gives CASSSYNDEQYF.

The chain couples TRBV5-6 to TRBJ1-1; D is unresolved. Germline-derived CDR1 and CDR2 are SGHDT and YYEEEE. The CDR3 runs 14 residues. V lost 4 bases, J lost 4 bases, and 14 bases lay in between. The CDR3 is CASSPDFDGTEAFF. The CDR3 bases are TGTGCCAGCAGCCCGGACTTTGATGGCACTGAAGCTTTCTTT.

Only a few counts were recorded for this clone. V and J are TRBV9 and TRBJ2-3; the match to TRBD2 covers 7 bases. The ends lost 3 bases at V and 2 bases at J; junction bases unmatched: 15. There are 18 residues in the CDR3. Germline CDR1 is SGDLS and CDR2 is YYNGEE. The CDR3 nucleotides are TGTGCCAGCAGCGCGCGGAGGAGTCTAGCGGAGTTCACAGATACGCAGTATTTT. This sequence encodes CASSARRSLAEFTDTQYF.

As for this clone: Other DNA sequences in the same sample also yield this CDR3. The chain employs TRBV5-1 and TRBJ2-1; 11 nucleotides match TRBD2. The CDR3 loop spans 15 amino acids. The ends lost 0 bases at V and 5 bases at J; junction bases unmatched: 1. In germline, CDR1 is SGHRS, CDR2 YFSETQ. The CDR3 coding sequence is TGCGCCAGCAGCTTGGGACTAGCGGGACACAATGAGCAGTTCTTC. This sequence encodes CASSLGLAGHNEQFF.

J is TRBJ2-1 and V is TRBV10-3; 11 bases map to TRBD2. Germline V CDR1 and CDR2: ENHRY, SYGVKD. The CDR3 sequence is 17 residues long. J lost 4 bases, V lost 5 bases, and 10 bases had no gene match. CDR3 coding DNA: TGTGCCATCAGTCCATCGACCGGGACTAGCGGATACAATGAGCAGTTCTTC. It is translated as CAISPSTGTSGYNEQFF.

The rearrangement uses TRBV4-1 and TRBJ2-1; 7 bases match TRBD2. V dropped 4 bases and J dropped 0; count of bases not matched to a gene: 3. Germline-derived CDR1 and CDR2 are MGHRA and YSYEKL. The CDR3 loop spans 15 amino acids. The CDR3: CASSPSGNSYNEQFF. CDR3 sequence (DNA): TGCGCCAGCAGCCCGAGCGGGAACTCCTACAATGAGCAGTTCTTC.

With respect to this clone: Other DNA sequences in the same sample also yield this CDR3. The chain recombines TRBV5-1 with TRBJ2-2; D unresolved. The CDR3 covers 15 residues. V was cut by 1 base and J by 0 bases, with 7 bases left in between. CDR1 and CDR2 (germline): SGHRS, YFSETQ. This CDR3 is CASSLPLANTGELFF. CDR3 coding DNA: TGCGCCAGCAGCTTGCCGCTCGCGAACACCGGGGAGCTGTTTTTT.

The CDR3 DNA reads as TGTGCCAGCAGCGCATCAACAGGGACCGAGCAGTACTTC. This sequence encodes CASSASTGTEQYF. This sequence joins TRBV9 and TRBJ2-7, with D perhaps matching TRBD1 (6 bases). Trimming removed 3 bases from V and 6 bases from J, with 13 bases in between. The CDR3 consists of 13 residues. Germline V lookup: CDR1 SGDLS, CDR2 YYNGEE. The variable domain in full, with the rest retrieved from reference TRBV9 and TRBJ2-7, is DSGVTQTPKHLITATGQRVTLRCSPRSGDLSVYWYQQSLDQGLQFLIQYYNGEERAKGNILERFSAQQFPDLHSELNLSSLELGDSALYFCASSASTGTEQYFGPGTRLTVT.

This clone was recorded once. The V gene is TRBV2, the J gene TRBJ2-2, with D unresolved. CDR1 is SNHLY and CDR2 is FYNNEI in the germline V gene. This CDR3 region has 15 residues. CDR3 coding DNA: TGTGCTGTACAAGGCCCCCCTACGAACACCGGGGAGCTGTTTTTT. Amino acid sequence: CAVQGPPTNTGELFF.

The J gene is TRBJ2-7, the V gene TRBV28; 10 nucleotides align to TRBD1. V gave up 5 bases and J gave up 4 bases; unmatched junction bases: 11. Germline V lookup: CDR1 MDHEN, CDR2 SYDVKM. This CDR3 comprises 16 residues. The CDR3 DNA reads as TGTGCCAGCAGTCTCTTACCGGGACAGGGGCTGTACGAGCAGTACTTC. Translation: CASSLLPGQGLYEQYF.

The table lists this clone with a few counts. The CDR3 DNA is TGTGCCACCAGCCCCCGGGGAGGGGGGGAGACCCAGTACTTC. Protein sequence: CATSPRGGGETQYF. The V call is TRBV15, the J call TRBJ2-5, with D maybe TRBD2 (7 bases). Germline-derived CDR1 and CDR2 are LNHNV and YYDKDF (reference sequence). The CDR3 covers 14 residues. V lost 5 bases, J lost 5 bases, and 15 bases lay in between.

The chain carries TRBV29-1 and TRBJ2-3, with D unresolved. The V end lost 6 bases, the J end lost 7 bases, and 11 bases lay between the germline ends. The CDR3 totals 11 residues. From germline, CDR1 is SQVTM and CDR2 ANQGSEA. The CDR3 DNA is TGCAGCGTCCCGCTGCGGAATACGCAGTATTTT. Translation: CSVPLRNTQYF.

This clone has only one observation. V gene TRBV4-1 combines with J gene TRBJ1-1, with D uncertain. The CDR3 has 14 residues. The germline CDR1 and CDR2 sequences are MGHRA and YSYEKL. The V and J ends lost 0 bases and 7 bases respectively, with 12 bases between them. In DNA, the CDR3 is TGCGCCAGCAGCCAAGATGAACAAGCCCTTGAAGCTTTCTTT. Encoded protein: CASSQDEQALEAFF.

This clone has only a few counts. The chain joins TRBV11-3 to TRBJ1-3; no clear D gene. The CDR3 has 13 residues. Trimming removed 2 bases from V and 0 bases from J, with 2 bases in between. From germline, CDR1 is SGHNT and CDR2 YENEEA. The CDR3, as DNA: TGTGCCAGCAGCTTAAACTCTGGAAACACCATATATTTT. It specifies CASSLNSGNTIYF.

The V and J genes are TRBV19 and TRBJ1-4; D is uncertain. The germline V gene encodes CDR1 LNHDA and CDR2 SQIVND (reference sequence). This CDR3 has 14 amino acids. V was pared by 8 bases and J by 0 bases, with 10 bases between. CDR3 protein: CASGEYATNEKLFF. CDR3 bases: TGTGCCAGTGGGGAATATGCAACTAATGAAAAACTGTTTTTT.

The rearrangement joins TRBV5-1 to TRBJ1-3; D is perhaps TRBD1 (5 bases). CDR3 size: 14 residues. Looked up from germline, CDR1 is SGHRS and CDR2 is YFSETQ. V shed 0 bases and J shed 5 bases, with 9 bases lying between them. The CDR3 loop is CASSLGSGRNTIYF. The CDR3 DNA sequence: TGCGCCAGCAGCTTGGGTTCGGGACGAAACACCATATATTTT.

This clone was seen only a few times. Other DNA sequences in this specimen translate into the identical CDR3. The CDR3 is CASRPGQGAYEQYF. Written as DNA, the CDR3 is TGTGCCAGCAGACCGGGACAGGGGGCCTACGAGCAGTACTTC. This chain links TRBV2 with TRBJ2-7; 11 nucleotides align to TRBD1. With V trimmed by 6 bases and J by 2 bases, 3 bases remained unmatched. The CDR3 is made up of 14 amino acids. Looked up from germline, CDR1 is SNHLY and CDR2 is FYNNEI.

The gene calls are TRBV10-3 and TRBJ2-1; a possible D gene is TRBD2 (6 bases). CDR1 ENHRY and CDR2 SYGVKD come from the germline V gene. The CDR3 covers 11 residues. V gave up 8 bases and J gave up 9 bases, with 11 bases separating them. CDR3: CAIRDFAEQFF. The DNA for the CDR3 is TGTGCCATCCGGGACTTCGCTGAGCAGTTCTTC.

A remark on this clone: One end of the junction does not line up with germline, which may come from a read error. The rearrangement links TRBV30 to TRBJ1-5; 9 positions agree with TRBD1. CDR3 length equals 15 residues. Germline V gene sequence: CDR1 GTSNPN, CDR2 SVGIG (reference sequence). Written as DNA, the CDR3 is TGTGCCCGGAGTAGACAGGGGGGGCCGAATCAGCCCCAGCATTTT. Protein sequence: CARSRQGGPNQPQHF.

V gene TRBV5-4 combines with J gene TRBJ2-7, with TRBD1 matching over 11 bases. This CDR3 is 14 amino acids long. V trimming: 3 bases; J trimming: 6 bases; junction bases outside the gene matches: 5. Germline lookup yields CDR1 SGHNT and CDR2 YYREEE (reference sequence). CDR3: CASSSGTGGVEQYF. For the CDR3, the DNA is TGTGCCAGCAGCTCAGGGACAGGGGGGGTCGAGCAGTACTTC. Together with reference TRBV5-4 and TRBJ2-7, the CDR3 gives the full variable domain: ETGVTQSPTHLIKTRGQQVTLRCSSQSGHNTVSWYQQALGQGPQFIFQYYREEENGRGNFPPRFSGLQFPNYSSELNVNALELDDSALYLCASSSGTGGVEQYFGPGTRLTVT.

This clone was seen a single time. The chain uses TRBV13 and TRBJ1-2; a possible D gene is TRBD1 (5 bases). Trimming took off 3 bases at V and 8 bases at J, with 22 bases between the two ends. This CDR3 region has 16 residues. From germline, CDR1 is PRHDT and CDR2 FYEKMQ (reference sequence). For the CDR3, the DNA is TGTGCCAGCAGCTTCACGCCCACCGGGGGACCTGGAGGCTACACCTTC. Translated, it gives CASSFTPTGGPGGYTF.

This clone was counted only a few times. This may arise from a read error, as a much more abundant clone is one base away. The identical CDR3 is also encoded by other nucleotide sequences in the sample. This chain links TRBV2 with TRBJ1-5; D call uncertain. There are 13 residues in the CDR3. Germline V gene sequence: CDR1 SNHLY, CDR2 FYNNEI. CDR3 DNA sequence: TGTACCAGCAGAAGAGATAGCAATCAGCCCCAGCATTTT. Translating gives CTSRRDSNQPQHF.